These T cell receptor beta chains were read from a single sample in a study of regulatory T cells in long-lasting Graves disease. Via MiXCR, TCRdb re-called the multiplex PCR reads, giving one row per CDR3 protein. This table holds about 290,000 distinct CDR3 sequences, 22% found once. The input for sequencing was peripheral blood mononuclear cells (PBMCs), taken when the disease was refractory, from a patient treated with antithyroid drugs. These receptors all stem from a female donor with Graves disease. CDR3s include the opening cysteine and the closing phenylalanine or tryptophan. The order of the fields is clone size, D gene, J gene, V gene, CDR3 DNA, CDR3 protein. D genes are given only for firm matches. Where a row states a size, it is once, few, many or the class of an expanded clone; other rows omit it.

abundance: NA; d_gene: NA; j_gene: TRBJ1-1; v_gene: TRBV4-3; CDR3nt: TGCGCCAGCAGCCATGCACAGAGGAACACTGAAGCTTTCTTT; CDR3aa: CASSHAQRNTEAFF
abundance: many; d_gene: TRBD1; j_gene: TRBJ1-4; v_gene: TRBV27; CDR3nt: TGTGCCAGCAGTGGGACAGAGTCGACTAATGAAAAACTGTTTTTT; CDR3aa: CASSGTESTNEKLFF
abundance: few; d_gene: NA; j_gene: TRBJ2-4; v_gene: TRBV6-1; CDR3nt: TGTGCCAGCAGGGAACAGGAGAAAAACATTCAGTACTTC; CDR3aa: CASREQEKNIQYF
abundance: NA; d_gene: NA; j_gene: TRBJ1-1; v_gene: TRBV20-1; CDR3nt: TGCAGTGGTTCGTCATGGGGCACTGAAGCTTTCTTT; CDR3aa: CSGSSWGTEAFF
abundance: many; d_gene: NA; j_gene: TRBJ2-7; v_gene: TRBV6-5; CDR3nt: TGTGCCAGCAGTTACAGTCCGGAGGGCTCGGACGAGCAGTACTTC; CDR3aa: CASSYSPEGSDEQYF
abundance: NA; d_gene: TRBD2; j_gene: TRBJ2-1; v_gene: TRBV7-3; CDR3nt: TGTGCCAGCAGCACCTCGGGACTAGCGGGGCTAAACTACAATGAGCAGTTCTTC; CDR3aa: CASSTSGLAGLNYNEQFF
abundance: NA; d_gene: TRBD1; j_gene: TRBJ2-7; v_gene: TRBV7-9; CDR3nt: TGTGCCAGCAGCTCCGGGACAGCCGCCTACGAGCAGTACTTC; CDR3aa: CASSSGTAAYEQYF
abundance: few; d_gene: NA; j_gene: TRBJ2-3; v_gene: TRBV12-3/TRBV12-4; CDR3nt: TGTGCCAGCAGTTCCCGGGACGCCTCCACAGATACGCAGTATTTT; CDR3aa: CASSSRDASTDTQYF
abundance: NA; d_gene: TRBD1; j_gene: TRBJ1-5; v_gene: TRBV28; CDR3nt: TGTGCCAGCAGTTTATATCCGGGACAGGGCCAGCCCCAGCATTTT; CDR3aa: CASSLYPGQGQPQHF
abundance: NA; d_gene: TRBD1; j_gene: TRBJ2-1; v_gene: TRBV19; CDR3nt: TGTGCCAGTAGTCCCCCACAGGGGTGGGATGAGCAGTTCTTC; CDR3aa: CASSPPQGWDEQFF
abundance: NA; d_gene: NA; j_gene: TRBJ2-5; v_gene: TRBV7-8; CDR3nt: TGTGCCAGCAGCGATGGACGGGGGGAGACCCAGTACTTC; CDR3aa: CASSDGRGETQYF
abundance: many; d_gene: TRBD1; j_gene: TRBJ1-2; v_gene: TRBV20-1; CDR3nt: TGCAGTGCTAGAACCCAGGGGACAGGGGACGGCTACACCTTC; CDR3aa: CSARTQGTGDGYTF
abundance: NA; d_gene: TRBD2; j_gene: TRBJ2-5; v_gene: TRBV4-2; CDR3nt: TGTGCCAGCAGCCAAGGGGTCCAGCGGGAGGAAGAGACCCAGTACTTC; CDR3aa: CASSQGVQREEETQYF
abundance: few; d_gene: TRBD2; j_gene: TRBJ2-5; v_gene: TRBV5-1; CDR3nt: TGCGCCAGCAGCTTGGCCGCCGGACTAGCGGATCAAGAGACCCAGTACTTC; CDR3aa: CASSLAAGLADQETQYF
abundance: few; d_gene: NA; j_gene: TRBJ1-2; v_gene: TRBV6-1; CDR3nt: TGTGCCAGCGACGACGGCTACACCTTC; CDR3aa: CASDDGYTF
abundance: NA; d_gene: NA; j_gene: TRBJ2-3; v_gene: TRBV2; CDR3nt: TGTGCCAGCGGGGTGGCGGCAGATACGCAGTATTTT; CDR3aa: CASGVAADTQYF
abundance: NA; d_gene: NA; j_gene: TRBJ2-1; v_gene: TRBV7-2; CDR3nt: TGTGCCAGCAGCTTCCTGGACGAGGGGCAAATAGGTGAGCAGTTCTTC; CDR3aa: CASSFLDEGQIGEQFF
abundance: NA; d_gene: TRBD2; j_gene: TRBJ2-7; v_gene: TRBV20-1; CDR3nt: TGCAGTGCTAGAGCTAGCGGGAGTCGTATGGGCGAGCAGTACTTC; CDR3aa: CSARASGSRMGEQYF
abundance: NA; d_gene: NA; j_gene: TRBJ1-2; v_gene: TRBV9; CDR3nt: TGTGCCAGCAGTGGAAGTAACTATGGCTACACCTTC; CDR3aa: CASSGSNYGYTF
abundance: few; d_gene: NA; j_gene: TRBJ2-7; v_gene: TRBV27; CDR3nt: TGTGCCAGCAAGGGGGGCAGTTGGGGCGAGCAGTACTTC; CDR3aa: CASKGGSWGEQYF
abundance: NA; d_gene: NA; j_gene: TRBJ2-2; v_gene: TRBV27; CDR3nt: TGTGCCAGCAGTTTTAACCTCCTAACCGGGGAGCTGTTTTTT; CDR3aa: CASSFNLLTGELFF
abundance: NA; d_gene: TRBD1; j_gene: TRBJ2-7; v_gene: TRBV6-2/TRBV6-3; CDR3nt: TGTGCCAGCAGTTACCTCGGGACAGAGTCCTACGAGCAGTACTTC; CDR3aa: CASSYLGTESYEQYF
abundance: many; d_gene: NA; j_gene: TRBJ1-6; v_gene: TRBV12-3/TRBV12-4; CDR3nt: TGTGCCAGCAGTTTCGGGGGAAAGGAGAATTCACCCCTCCACTTT; CDR3aa: CASSFGGKENSPLHF
abundance: NA; d_gene: NA; j_gene: TRBJ2-5; v_gene: TRBV19; CDR3nt: TGTGCCAGTAGTAGGGGTCAGGAGGGGTACCAAGAGACCCAGTACTTC; CDR3aa: CASSRGQEGYQETQYF
abundance: NA; d_gene: NA; j_gene: TRBJ1-2; v_gene: TRBV6-1; CDR3nt: TGTGCCAGCACCCAAGCTGGCCATGGCTACACCTTC; CDR3aa: CASTQAGHGYTF
abundance: few; d_gene: TRBD1; j_gene: TRBJ1-2; v_gene: TRBV6-1; CDR3nt: TGTGCCAGCAGCGGACAGGGCGAGTATGGCTACACCTTC; CDR3aa: CASSGQGEYGYTF
abundance: many; d_gene: NA; j_gene: TRBJ2-5; v_gene: TRBV7-9; CDR3nt: TGTGCCAGCAGCTTTCACCACAGCCAAGAGACCCAGTACTTC; CDR3aa: CASSFHHSQETQYF
abundance: few; d_gene: NA; j_gene: TRBJ2-3; v_gene: TRBV20-1; CDR3nt: TGCAGTGCTAGCCCATACACAGATACGCAGTATTTT; CDR3aa: CSASPYTDTQYF
abundance: NA; d_gene: NA; j_gene: TRBJ1-2; v_gene: TRBV5-4; CDR3nt: TGTGCCAGCAGCTTGACAGGGAGACCCTATGGCTACACCTTC; CDR3aa: CASSLTGRPYGYTF
abundance: NA; d_gene: NA; j_gene: TRBJ1-2; v_gene: TRBV6-2/TRBV6-3; CDR3nt: TGTGCCAGCAGTGAATTGGGGGGATCCTATGGCTGCACCTTC; CDR3aa: CASSELGGSYGCTF